One sample yielded the 32 T cell receptor beta chains listed below, sequenced in a study of blood T cells in healthy people across ages (dated by TCRdb to the mid-2010s). Libraries were made using 5' RACE. The listed sequencing device is Illumina HiSeq 2500. A second PCR of 7 to 11 cycles was performed with a sample-barcoded 5' primer and a J-beta primer mix. Using fastp trimming at Q25 and MiXCR clonotype assembly, TCRdb reanalyzed the public sequencing data and kept in-frame beta chains. Records with the same CDR3 protein are collapsed into one entry carrying the most frequent genes and DNA. This sample gives roughly 1.5 million distinct CDR3 sequences in total; roughly 43% of them show up just once. The ten largest clones add up to around 4% of the sample. The specimen was blood. Source of these receptors: a woman between 18 and 29 years old in good health.

Concerning this clonotype itself: With a much larger clone just one base away, this may be a read error. This chain links TRBV5-1 with TRBJ2-5; 7 bases map to TRBD1. The DNA matches TRBJ2-1 better at its end, which makes the J call doubtful. Germline V lookup: CDR1 SGHRS, CDR2 YFSETQ. The CDR3 totals 16 residues. CDR3 sequence reads: CASSSRQGSYQETQFF. CDR3 in DNA: TGCGCCAGCAGCTCCCGACAGGGCTCGTACCAAGAGACCCAGTTCTTC.

The V call is TRBV5-6, the J call TRBJ2-5; no firm D call. Judging by the DNA end, TRBJ2-7 fits better; the J call may be wrong. Per the germline V gene, CDR1 is SGHDT and CDR2 is YYEEEE. The CDR3 length is 12 residues. The CDR3, as DNA: TGTGCCAGCAGCTTGAACCCCCTCGAGCAGTACTTC. Protein product: CASSLNPLEQYF.

The chain uses TRBV6-5 and TRBJ2-7, with D maybe TRBD1 (5 bases). Germline values: CDR1 MNHEY, CDR2 SVGAGI. The CDR3 covers 15 residues. V shed 2 bases and J shed 0 bases, with 11 bases lying between them. CDR3 coding DNA: TGTGCCAGCAGTTACGGCAGGGCGAGCTCCTACGAGCAGTACTTC. Its translation is CASSYGRASSYEQYF.

The CDR3 region is CASSLDRAAGANVLTF. CDR3 bases: TGTGCCAGCAGCCTGGACAGGGCGGCTGGGGCCAACGTCCTGACTTTC. This chain connects TRBV7-2 to TRBJ2-6; the match to TRBD1 covers 8 bases. The CDR3 is made up of 16 amino acids. V trimming: 5 bases; J trimming: 2 bases; junction bases outside the gene matches: 5. Per germline, CDR1 SGHTA and CDR2 FQGNSA. The whole variable domain, remainder taken from reference TRBV7-2 and TRBJ2-6, is GAGVSQSPSNKVTEKGKDVELRCDPISGHTALYWYRQSLGQGLEFLIYFQGNSAPDKSGLPSDRFSAERTGGSVSTLTIQRTQQEDSAVYLCASSLDRAAGANVLTFGAGSRLTVL.

V is TRBV28 and J is TRBJ2-4, with 9 bases fitting TRBD1. The J call may be wrong; the DNA end is better matched by TRBJ2-7. The CDR3 consists of 13 residues. CDR1 and CDR2 from the germline V gene are MDHEN and SYDVKM. Here the CDR3 reads CASRLTGGDEQYF. The CDR3 DNA is TGTGCCAGCAGACTGACAGGGGGAGACGAGCAGTACTTC.

This clonotype occurred many times. J is TRBJ1-2 and V is TRBV4-1; 7 positions match TRBD1. The CDR3 is 15 residues long. V was clipped by 5 bases and J by 2 bases; unmatched bases: 8. The germline V gene encodes CDR1 MGHRA and CDR2 YSYEKL. CDR3 DNA sequence: TGCGCCAGCAGCGCACACCGGGACAGCAACTATGGCTACACCTTC. It encodes CASSAHRDSNYGYTF.

The chain carries TRBV27 and TRBJ2-3, with TRBD1 matching 10 bases. This CDR3 has 17 residues. Germline values: CDR1 MNHEY, CDR2 SMNVEV (reference sequence). V was clipped by 0 bases and J by 4 bases; unmatched bases: 7. CDR3 sequence reads: CASSLSMGTGASDTQYF. In DNA form, the CDR3 reads TGTGCCAGCAGTTTATCGATGGGGACAGGGGCCTCAGATACGCAGTATTTT.

The chain recombines TRBV2 with TRBJ1-2; D is ambiguous. CDR1 and CDR2 from the germline V gene are SNHLY and FYNNEI. CDR3 length: 13 amino acids. V lost 4 bases and J lost 6, with 12 bases in between. The chain's CDR3 is CASSALSRDGYTF. As DNA, the CDR3 is TGTGCCAGCAGTGCATTAAGTAGGGATGGCTACACCTTC.

V is TRBV7-9 and J is TRBJ2-1, with TRBD2 matching over 9 bases. Per germline, CDR1 SEHNR and CDR2 FQNEAQ (reference sequence). The CDR3 sequence is 18 residues long. The V segment lost 1 base and the J segment 7 bases; nucleotides outside the gene matches: 14. Here the CDR3 DNA reads TGTGCCAGCAGCTTAGGGCTAACTAAGCGGGAGGTATCAAATGAGCAGTTCTTC. This gives the protein CASSLGLTKREVSNEQFF. Full variable domain (missing parts from reference TRBV7-9 and TRBJ2-1): DTGVSQNPRHKITKRGQNVTFRCDPISEHNRLYWYRQTLGQGPEFLTYFQNEAQLEKSRLLSDRFSAERPKGSFSTLEIQRTEQGDSAMYLCASSLGLTKREVSNEQFFGPGTRLTVL.

The gene calls are TRBV5-1 and TRBJ1-1; the match to TRBD1 covers 7 bases. Germline-derived CDR1 and CDR2 are SGHRS and YFSETQ. There are 14 residues in the CDR3. The V segment lost 9 bases and the J segment 1 base; nucleotides outside the gene matches: 9. The CDR3 DNA sequence: TGCGCCACCGGATCGGGACAGACGAACACTGAAGCTTTCTTT. Translation gives CATGSGQTNTEAFF.

For the CDR3, the DNA is TGTGCCAGCAGTCCACGGGACAGGTTCGTCGAGACCCAGTACTTC. Translation: CASSPRDRFVETQYF. The chain couples TRBV27 to TRBJ2-5, with 8 bases fitting TRBD1. The CDR3 totals 15 residues. The V gene's germline CDR1 is MNHEY and CDR2 SMNVEV (reference sequence). Trimming at V came to 5 bases and at J to 5 bases, leaving 10 bases not matched to a gene.

This clonotype was observed at least ten times. The junction departs from germline at one end; a sequencing error may be responsible. The genes are TRBV5-1 and TRBJ2-1; weak D call: TRBD1 (5 bases). The CDR3 is 11 residues long. Germline CDR1 SGHRS, CDR2 YFSETQ. Here the CDR3 DNA reads TGTGCCAGCAGCTTAGGGGTGGAACAGTTCTTC. Amino acid sequence: CASSLGVEQFF. Looking up the rest from reference TRBV5-1 and TRBJ2-1 gives the full variable domain: KAGVTQTPRYLIKTRGQQVTLSCSPISGHRSVSWYQQTPGQGLQFLFEYFSETQRNKGNFPGRFSGRQFSNSRSEMNVSTLELGDSALYLCASSLGVEQFFGPGTRLTVL.

This clonotype came up a few times. The chain combines TRBV14 with TRBJ1-2; no clear D gene. This CDR3 spans 13 amino acids. V lost 0 bases and J lost 7, with 9 bases in between. Germline V gene data show CDR1 as SGHDN and CDR2 as FVKESK. CDR3 nucleotide sequence: TGTGCCAGCAGCCAAGATTCGAGGGCTGGCTACACCTTC. As protein: CASSQDSRAGYTF.

A few counts support this clonotype. The chain employs TRBV7-6 and TRBJ2-7; 14 bases agree with TRBD2. Germline-derived CDR1 and CDR2 are SGHVS and FNYEAQ. The CDR3 consists of 17 residues. After removal of 4 bases from V and 6 bases from J, the junction contained 11 bases not matched to a gene. The CDR3 loop is CASSSAPGLAGVGEQYF. The CDR3 coding sequence is TGTGCCAGCAGCTCCGCTCCGGGACTAGCGGGAGTGGGCGAGCAGTACTTC.

This clonotype has just a few counts. The chain employs TRBV2 and TRBJ2-7, with 10 bases fitting TRBD2. Trimming took 4 bases from V and 1 from J; bases not matched to a gene: 10. The CDR3 contains 17 residues. The germline gives CDR1 SNHLY, CDR2 FYNNEI. CDR3 sequence (DNA): TGTGCCAGCAGTGCCTCGGCTTGGACTAGCGGATCCTACGAGCAGTACTTC. It codes for CASSASAWTSGSYEQYF.

The sample holds a few counts of this clonotype. V usage is TRBV2 and J usage is TRBJ2-3; possible D gene TRBD2, 5 bases. This CDR3 region has 15 residues. CDR1 is SNHLY, CDR2 FYNNEI, per germline. Trimming stripped 5 bases from V and 4 bases from J, with 16 bases between. The CDR3 loop reads CASSIGRWGADTQYF. In DNA, the CDR3 is TGTGCCAGCAGTATCGGACGGTGGGGAGCAGATACGCAGTATTTT.

This clonotype was found a few times. This chain uses TRBV21-1 with TRBJ1-5; the D segment call TRBD1 is taken from the table without a DNA check. TRBV21-1 is flagged as a pseudogene. This CDR3 region has 15 residues. The CDR3 region is CASSKSAGLSQPQHF. CDR3 coding DNA: TGTGCCAGCAGCAAATCGGCAGGGCTTAGTCAGCCCCAGCATTTT.

J is TRBJ2-1 and V is TRBV5-1, with D possibly being TRBD1 (6 bases). The J call may be faulty, since TRBJ2-7 better matches the DNA end. The length of the CDR3 is 18 residues. The V gene's germline CDR1 is SGHRS and CDR2 YFSETQ. CDR3 region: CASSLAGAVLGSYNEQYF. Here the CDR3 DNA reads TGCGCCAGCAGCTTAGCAGGGGCGGTATTAGGGTCCTACAATGAGCAGTACTTC.

CDR3: CSATPSGGQRAPDTQYF. DNA for the CDR3: TGCAGTGCTACCCCTAGCGGGGGGCAACGGGCCCCAGATACGCAGTATTTT. V gene TRBV20-1 combines with J gene TRBJ2-3, with 11 bases fitting TRBD2. J gave up 4 bases and V 4 bases, and 13 bases lay outside the gene matches. This CDR3 is built from 17 residues. Germline loops: CDR1 DFQATT, CDR2 SNEGSKA (reference sequence).

This clonotype was recorded only once. The chain carries TRBV6-5 and TRBJ2-5, with a possible D match to TRBD2 (6 bases). CDR3 length: 14 residues. Germline V gene sequence: CDR1 MNHEY, CDR2 SVGAGI. The V end lost 2 bases, the J end lost 5 bases, and 12 bases lay between the germline ends. CDR3 in amino acids: CASSYASGLETQYF. CDR3 nucleotide sequence: TGTGCCAGCAGTTACGCAAGCGGGTTGGAGACCCAGTACTTC.

This clonotype was picked up a small number of times. V and J are TRBV7-9 and TRBJ1-1, with a possible D match to TRBD1 (5 bases). Germline lookup yields CDR1 SEHNR and CDR2 FQNEAQ (reference sequence). V gave up 2 bases and J gave up 1 base, with 11 bases separating them. The CDR3 runs 15 residues. CDR3 in DNA: TGTGCCAGCAGCTTACAGGGATCTAGGAACACTGAAGCTTTCTTT. It translates to CASSLQGSRNTEAFF.

The J gene is TRBJ2-1, the V gene TRBV3-1; 8 bases match TRBD2. V was clipped by 4 bases and J by 4 bases; unmatched bases: 9. CDR3 length: 16 amino acids. Germline V gene lookup returns CDR1 LGHDT and CDR2 YNNKEL (reference sequence). Written as DNA, the CDR3 is TGTGCCAGCAGCCGACGGGGGGGGGCACGATACAATGAGCAGTTCTTC. It is translated as CASSRRGGARYNEQFF.

The chain joins TRBV9 to TRBJ2-3; 7 bases line up with TRBD2. There are 15 residues in the CDR3. V trimming: 1 base; J trimming: 1 base; junction bases outside the gene matches: 3. CDR1 and CDR2 (germline): SGDLS, YYNGEE. CDR3 coding DNA: TGTGCCAGCAGCGTATATGCGGGGGGCACAGATACGCAGTATTTT. Translating gives CASSVYAGGTDTQYF.

This rearrangement joins TRBV7-8 to TRBJ2-5; TRBD2 matches at 12 bases. The CDR3 totals 18 residues. After removal of 8 bases from V and 11 bases from J, the junction contained 24 bases not matched to a gene. The germline gives CDR1 SGHVS, CDR2 FQNEAQ. CDR3 sequence (DNA): TGTGCCAGCCGAGGTGGGACTAGCGGGCAGAAGACCTACAATGAGCAGTACTTC. Translation gives CASRGGTSGQKTYNEQYF.

This clonotype was recorded only once. This chain connects TRBV7-2 to TRBJ2-3, with 10 bases aligning to TRBD2. Germline V gene sequence: CDR1 SGHTA, CDR2 FQGNSA. The CDR3 is 17 amino acids. V lost 3 bases to trimming and J lost 2 bases; unmatched junction nucleotides: 8. The DNA for the CDR3 is TGTGCCAGCAGCTTTACCCTACTAGCGGGGTACACAGATACGCAGTATTTT. This translates into CASSFTLLAGYTDTQYF.

This clonotype appeared a few times. This rearrangement joins TRBV7-2 to TRBJ2-4; D possibly uses TRBD1 or TRBD2 (6 bases each). There are 18 residues in the CDR3. Germline lookup yields CDR1 SGHTA and CDR2 FQGNSA. Trimming pared 4 bases from V and 2 bases from J, leaving 21 bases between. In DNA, the CDR3 is TGTGCCAGCAGCTGGGGGGCCACTAGCTTGGCCTCCAAAAACATTCAGTACTTC. Translated: CASSWGATSLASKNIQYF.

The genes are TRBV7-2 and TRBJ1-6; D call uncertain. The V and J ends lost 1 base and 0 bases respectively, with 13 bases between them. The CDR3 is 18 amino acids. Per germline, CDR1 SGHTA and CDR2 FQGNSA. CDR3: CASSLVGHLSSYNSPLHF. The CDR3 DNA sequence: TGTGCCAGCAGCTTAGTAGGGCACCTTAGCTCCTATAATTCACCCCTCCACTTT.

The chain carries TRBV4-2 and TRBJ2-3; TRBD2 matches 10 bases. CDR3 size: 15 residues. In germline, CDR1 is LGHNA, CDR2 YNFKEQ. With 1 base clipped from V and 4 bases from J, the junction kept 2 bases outside the gene matches. CDR3 loop: CASSQVLAGADTQYF. CDR3 in DNA: TGTGCCAGCAGCCAAGTCCTAGCGGGAGCAGATACGCAGTATTTT.

The J gene is TRBJ2-5, the V gene TRBV20-1; TRBD2 agrees at 14 bases. V lost 3 bases to trimming and J lost 4 bases; unmatched junction nucleotides: 4. Germline V gives CDR1 DFQATT, CDR2 SNEGSKA (reference sequence). The CDR3 contains 15 residues. In DNA, the CDR3 is TGCAGTGCTAGGAAAGGACTAGCGGGGGGAGAGACCCAGTACTTC. This codes for CSARKGLAGGETQYF.

This chain's CDR3 is CASRGGADTQYF. The CDR3 bases are TGTGCCAGCCGGGGCGGCGCAGATACGCAGTATTTT. The chain uses TRBV12-3 or TRBV12-4 and TRBJ2-3; either TRBD1 or TRBD2 may fit D (5 bases each). The CDR3 length is 12 residues. The V end lost 8 bases, the J end lost 4 bases, and 10 bases lay between the germline ends.

This clonotype was seen a handful of times. The chain recombines TRBV20-1 with TRBJ1-2, with no clear D. This CDR3 has 13 amino acids. CDR1 and CDR2 from the germline V gene are DFQATT and SNEGSKA (reference sequence). Trimming took 7 bases from V and 0 from J, leaving 12 bases between them. CDR3 DNA sequence: TGCAGTGTAGACCCTACGGCTAACTATGGCTACACCTTC. It specifies CSVDPTANYGYTF.

The J gene is TRBJ1-5, the V gene TRBV30; the match to TRBD1 covers 7 bases. Germline V gene sequence: CDR1 GTSNPN, CDR2 SVGIG (reference sequence). With 2 bases clipped from V and 0 bases from J, the junction kept 7 bases outside the gene matches. This CDR3 comprises 16 residues. In DNA form, the CDR3 reads TGTGCCTGGAGTCAAGGGACAGCCTATAGCAATCAGCCCCAGCATTTT. Protein sequence: CAWSQGTAYSNQPQHF.